A selection of T cell receptor beta chains follows, all from one sample in a study of T cell responses to AZD1222 COVID-19 vaccine. Profiling relied on immunoSEQ multiplex PCR, and the TCRdb table lists in-frame clones only, not all of them. Among under 150,000 clones listed, 90% were seen once. The sample here was peripheral blood, taken 28 days after the second AZD1222 dose. These receptors all come from an adult who received the AZD1222 COVID-19 vaccine. Each CDR3 is given with its conserved first and last residue. D genes are given only for firm matches. Some rows mark clone size as missing; the rest say once, few, many or name a class of expanded clone.

NA	NA	TRBV11-2	TRBJ2-3	CASSLGGLEGDTQYF	TGTGCCAGCAGCTTAGGGGGGCTAGAGGGAGATACGCAGTATTTT
TRBD2	NA	TRBV30	TRBJ2-1	CASQRENTYNEQFF	TGTGCCTCCCAGCGGGAGAACACCTACAATGAGCAGTTCTTC
TRBD1	once	TRBV6-5	TRBJ1-1	CASSPGGSRPEAFF	TGTGCCAGCAGTCCAGGGGGATCGCGTCCTGAAGCTTTCTTT
NA	once	TRBV28	TRBJ2-7	CASSNYEQYF	TGTGCCAGCAGTAATTACGAGCAGTACTTC
TRBD2	NA	TRBV19	TRBJ2-1	CASSARLAGGSSYNEQFF	TGTGCCAGTAGTGCTCGACTAGCGGGAGGTAGCTCCTACAATGAGCAGTTCTTC
NA	NA	TRBV6-5	TRBJ1-6	CASAQGNSPLHF	TGTGCCAGCGCACAGGGAAATTCACCCCTCCACTTT
TRBD1	NA	TRBV5-1	TRBJ1-1	CASRNPTSGGGYTEAFF	TGCGCCAGCAGGAATCCAACCTCAGGGGGCGGATACACTGAAGCTTTCTTT
TRBD1	NA	TRBV28	TRBJ1-1	CASSFRTGEAFF	TGTGCCAGCAGCTTCCGGACAGGTGAAGCTTTCTTT
NA	NA	TRBV30	TRBJ1-1	CAVQQNTEAFF	TGTGCCGTTCAGCAGAACACTGAAGCTTTCTTT
NA	NA	TRBV19	TRBJ2-2	CASVGLSGQLNTGELFF	TGTGCCAGTGTTGGTCTGTCTGGGCAGCTGAACACCGGGGAGCTGTTTTTT
NA	NA	TRBV3-1/TRBV3-2	TRBJ1-6	CASSTRENSPLHF	TGTGCCAGCAGCACCCGGGAGAATTCACCCCTACACTTT
NA	NA	TRBV27	TRBJ1-1	CASSLGNTEAFF	TGTGCCAGCAGTTTAGGTAACACTGAAGCTTTCTTT
NA	NA	TRBV28	TRBJ1-2	CASRREGRGYTF	TGTGCCAGCAGGAGGGAGGGTAGGGGCTACACCTTC
NA	NA	TRBV9	TRBJ2-7	CASSAGGSRDYEQYF	TGTGCCAGCAGCGCAGGAGGGAGCAGGGACTACGAGCAGTACTTC
NA	NA	TRBV19	TRBJ1-1	CASSTRTANTEAFF	TGTGCCAGTAGTACCCGGACAGCGAACACTGAAGCTTTCTTT
TRBD1	NA	TRBV25-1	TRBJ1-2	CASRGQGDSGYGYTF	TGTGCCAGCAGGGGACAGGGAGATTCTGGCTATGGCTACACCTTC
NA	NA	TRBV5-6	TRBJ1-1	CASSQRGRVRNTEAFF	TGTGCCAGCAGCCAAAGAGGGAGGGTAAGGAACACTGAAGCTTTCTTT
NA	NA	TRBV6-2/TRBV6-3	TRBJ1-4	CASSLQEGTNEKLFF	TGTGCCAGCAGTCTCCAGGAGGGAACTAATGAAAAACTGTTTTTT
TRBD2	NA	TRBV2	TRBJ2-5	CASSEEVPGTSWETQYF	TGTGCCAGCAGTGAAGAAGTACCCGGGACTAGCTGGGAGACCCAGTACTTC
NA	once	TRBV7-9	TRBJ2-2	CASSPQDSNTGELFF	TGTGCCAGCAGCCCTCAAGATTCGAACACCGGGGAGCTGTTTTTT
NA	NA	TRBV18	TRBJ2-1	CASSPPATPGVGEQFF	TGTGCCAGCTCACCACCGGCGACACCGGGGGTTGGTGAGCAGTTCTTC
NA	NA	TRBV30	TRBJ1-1	CAWSVRGKNTEAFF	TGTGCCTGGAGTGTAAGAGGGAAGAACACTGAAGCTTTCTTT
NA	NA	TRBV5-6	TRBJ2-2	CASSLAGPGELFF	TGTGCCAGCAGCTTGGCGGGGCCCGGGGAGCTGTTTTTT
NA	few	TRBV30	TRBJ1-6	CAWKEGSMNSPLHF	TGTGCCTGGAAAGAGGGCTCAATGAATTCACCCCTCCACTTT
NA	NA	TRBV28	TRBJ1-5	CASSLSARRTSNQPQHF	TGTGCCAGCAGTTTATCAGCGAGAAGGACGAGCAATCAGCCCCAGCATTTT
TRBD2	NA	TRBV2	TRBJ2-1	CASSPSGGNEQFF	TGTGCCAGCAGTCCTAGCGGCGGGAATGAGCAGTTCTTC
NA	NA	TRBV12-5	TRBJ1-2	CASGLGDTAGGYTF	TGTGCTAGTGGTTTGGGAGATACTGCGGGTGGCTACACCTTC